This record covers a single T cell receptor (beta chain). What it binds is not known. The assay was run at deep level. Measured with immunoSEQ multiplex PCR; TCRdb has only the in-frame clones, and not every one. The sample lists about 1 million clones, 65% to 80% occurring once. The V gene's germline CDR1 is SGHRS and CDR2 YFSETQ. The CDR3 has 16 residues. V was clipped by 4 bases and J by 7 bases; unmatched bases: 13. The sample originates from a study of shared clonotypes between healthy human individuals. Study at large: Sampling drew on donors who were two women and a few men aged 18 to 49. Per donor, three plates held CD4 naive cells, three held CD4 memory, two held CD8 naive and one held CD8 memory.

Findings and caveats of the study: Naive subsets generally exceeded memory subsets in estimated richness.

The rearrangement uses TRBV5-1 and TRBJ2-7; 11 positions match TRBD1. The sample comprised memory CD4+ T cells sorted from blood. Subset described: CD45RA-negative fraction. The receptor was isolated from a man younger than 35 in good health. CDR3 in DNA: TGCGCCAGCAGCCAGGTGTCCGGGACAGGGGGTGGAGAGCAGTACTTC. Translated, it gives CASSQVSGTGGGEQYF.